The TCR beta chain described here comes from a study of shared clonotypes between healthy human individuals. Concerning this clone itself: At one end, the junction sequence differs from germline, possibly due to a read error. The same CDR3 arises from other DNA sequences in this sample as well.

In the sorted-subset replicate PCRs, approximately 200 ng DNA, roughly 29,000 T cell genomes, was used. TCRdb's copy holds only in-frame clones and misses some; the assay was immunoSEQ multiplex PCR. This table holds over 850,000 clones, approximately 80% found once. The specimen was memory CD4+ T cells from PBMCs. The subset denotes: CD45RA-negative fraction. This receptor was taken from a man in his late teens or twenties in good health. Some clones in this sample may be carry-over from other donors' samples.

The CDR3 reads CASSAGPSGNTIYF. CDR3 DNA: TGTGCTAGCAGTGCAGGCCCCTCTGGAAACACCATATATTTT. The J gene is TRBJ1-3, the V gene TRBV6-1, with D unresolved. From germline, CDR1 is MNHNS and CDR2 SASEGT. The CDR3 totals 14 residues.